The source of this T cell receptor (beta chain) is a study of regulatory T cells in long-lasting Graves disease. Study results and limitations: Whereas roughly 1,000 public clonotypes were shared by new patients, persistent patients shared more, at about 2,500. Authors noted too few samples as a limitation.

In building TCR beta libraries, iRepertoire HTBI primers were used together with Arm-PCR of CDR3 regions. TCRdb passed the multiplex PCR reads through MiXCR, listing each CDR3 protein once. Counted here are some 470,000 distinct CDR3 sequences, 20% to 25% occurring once; the ten biggest clones make up around 7%. Trimming at V came to 4 bases and at J to 1 base, leaving 1 base not matched to a gene. Germline CDR1 reads KGHSH; CDR2 reads LQKENI. The CDR3 is 13 amino acids. This clonotype has a handful of counts. Its antigen is still unknown. Stated time point: persistent/refractory GD, antithyroid drugs over 5 years with positive TRAb. RNA from PBMCs was the source of the TCR library. Guidelines of the American Thyroid Association were used to diagnose Graves' disease.

The sequencing used peripheral blood mononuclear cells (PBMCs), collected when the disease was refractory, from a patient treated with antithyroid drugs. J is TRBJ2-7 and V is TRBV18, with 7 nucleotides matching TRBD1. The sequence derives from a female donor with Graves disease. The CDR3 nucleotides read TGTGCCAGCTCACGGGGACAGTCCTACGAGCAGTACTTC. This sequence encodes CASSRGQSYEQYF.